This is a list of T cell receptor beta chains from one sample in a study of blood T cell repertoires in COVID-19. Repertoires were generated with immunoSEQ multiplex PCR, while TCRdb's copy carries only in-frame clones and drops some. Among about 190,000 clones listed, around 80% were seen once. Sequenced input: PBMCs or T cells enriched from blood (not recorded which). The receptors were sampled from a woman between 45 and 60 years old with acute COVID-19. Both conserved end residues are part of each CDR3. D genes are given only for firm matches. Only part of the rows carry a size: once, few, many, or a class if the clone is expanded.

.	TRBV2	TRBJ1-1	.	CASSENGGTEAFF	TGTGCCAGCAGTGAAAACGGGGGCACTGAAGCTTTCTTT
.	TRBV10-2	TRBJ2-3	.	CASSVSGGTDTQYF	TGCGCCAGCAGTGTTTCGGGGGGCACAGATACGCAGTATTTT
.	TRBV30	TRBJ1-5	.	CAWSSGTTSNQPQHF	TGTGCCTGGAGCAGCGGGACAACCTCAAATCAGCCCCAGCATTTT
.	TRBV3-1/TRBV3-2	TRBJ1-2	TRBD1	CASSPGQGAAYGYTF	TGTGCCAGCAGCCCCGGACAGGGGGCTGCATATGGCTACACCTTC
few	TRBV7-8	TRBJ1-5	.	CASSTGQYSNQPQHF	TGTGCCAGCAGCACCGGACAATATAGCAATCAGCCCCAGCATTTT
few	TRBV28	TRBJ1-2	TRBD1	CASRLGQGGGYTF	TGTGCCAGCAGATTGGGACAGGGGGGCGGCTACACCTTC
.	TRBV6-6	TRBJ2-2	TRBD1	CATQRTGANTGELFF	TGTGCCACCCAAAGGACAGGGGCGAACACCGGGGAGCTGTTTTTT
.	TRBV2	TRBJ2-3	TRBD2	CASSEWASGGAASTDTQYF	TGTGCCAGCAGTGAATGGGCTAGCGGGGGGGCCGCTAGCACAGATACGCAGTATTTT
.	TRBV29-1	TRBJ2-5	.	CSVRGAEETQYF	TGCAGCGTTCGGGGGGCAGAAGAGACCCAGTACTTC
.	TRBV5-6	TRBJ2-3	.	CASSTGPLTDTQYF	TGTGCCAGCAGCACAGGGCCCCTCACAGATACGCAGTATTTT
few	TRBV27	TRBJ1-1	.	CASSLSGAVPPGAFF	TGTGCCAGCAGTTTATCTGGGGCCGTGCCGCCTGGAGCTTTCTTT
.	TRBV5-1	TRBJ1-1	TRBD1	CASSGGQGVGTEAFF	TGCGCCAGCAGCGGGGGACAGGGGGTCGGGACTGAAGCTTTCTTT
few	TRBV2	TRBJ2-2	TRBD1	CASRVTGWSTGELFF	TGTGCCAGCAGAGTGACAGGGTGGAGCACCGGGGAGCTGTTTTTT
.	TRBV29-1	TRBJ1-4	TRBD1	CSVVLAGGVEKLFF	TGCAGCGTTGTGTTAGCAGGGGGCGTTGAAAAACTGTTTTTT
.	TRBV6-5	TRBJ1-1	.	CASSYRGGRNTEAFF	TGTGCCAGCAGTTACCGGGGAGGGCGAAACACTGAAGCTTTCTTT
.	TRBV1	TRBJ1-2	.	CTSSPEGAGINYGYTF	TGCACCAGCAGCCCGGAGGGGGCAGGGATTAACTATGGCTACACCTTC
.	TRBV6-5	TRBJ1-5	.	CASKGQRDNQPQHF	TGTGCCAGCAAGGGACAAAGGGACAATCAGCCCCAGCATTTT
.	TRBV10-1	TRBJ1-1	.	CASSADLNTEAFF	TGCGCCAGCAGTGCGGACTTGAACACTGAAGCTTTCTTT
.	TRBV9	TRBJ1-3	TRBD1	CASSVRQGLSGNTIYF	TGTGCCAGCAGCGTAAGACAGGGGCTCTCTGGAAACACCATATATTTT
.	TRBV28	TRBJ1-3	TRBD1	CATRQGSSGAGNTIYF	TGTGCCACCCGACAGGGAAGTAGTGGCGCTGGAAACACCATATATTTT
.	TRBV27	TRBJ1-2	TRBD1	CASSPTGGGSYGYTF	TGTGCCAGCAGCCCAACAGGGGGCGGAAGCTATGGCTACACCTTC
.	TRBV2	TRBJ2-3	TRBD2	CASSEAGGGRTDTQYF	TGTGCCAGCAGTGAAGCGGGGGGCGGGAGGACAGATACGCAGTATTTT
once	TRBV19	TRBJ1-1	TRBD1	CASSILGRGLTNTEAFF	TGTGCCAGTAGTATTCTGGGCAGGGGGCTAACGAACACTGAAGCTTTCTTT
.	TRBV2	TRBJ2-5	.	CASSPHRQPYQETQYF	TGTGCCAGCAGTCCCCACAGGCAGCCTTACCAAGAGACCCAGTACTTC
.	TRBV29-1	TRBJ1-2	TRBD1	CSVDRGSGYGYTF	TGCAGCGTTGACAGGGGGTCAGGCTATGGCTACACCTTC
.	TRBV5-5	TRBJ1-2	TRBD1	CASSSAGGQGAFGYTF	TGTGCCAGCAGCTCAGCAGGGGGACAGGGGGCGTTTGGCTACACCTTC
.	TRBV19	TRBJ1-1	.	CASRNGHQVNTEAFF	TGTGCCAGTAGAAACGGCCACCAGGTAAACACTGAAGCTTTCTTT
.	TRBV2	TRBJ2-2	.	CASSEGRLGADTGELFF	TGTGCCAGCAGTGAAGGCCGACTAGGGGCGGACACCGGGGAGCTGTTTTTT
.	TRBV6-4	TRBJ2-3	.	CASTDRPRDTQYF	TGTGCCAGCACCGACAGGCCCCGAGATACGCAGTATTTT
.	TRBV6-5	TRBJ1-5	TRBD1	CASTRQGESNQPQHF	TGTGCCAGCACCAGACAGGGGGAAAGCAATCAGCCCCAGCATTTT
.	TRBV19	TRBJ1-5	.	CASSIVDRRPQPQHF	TGTGCCAGTAGTATAGTCGACAGGCGCCCTCAGCCCCAGCATTTT
.	TRBV2	TRBJ1-5	TRBD1	CASSEAGQGRWPQHF	TGTGCCAGCAGTGAAGCGGGACAGGGGCGGTGGCCCCAGCATTTT
.	TRBV7-9	TRBJ2-1	.	CASSLRQGGFNEQFF	TGTGCCAGCAGCTTAAGGCAGGGGGGTTTCAATGAGCAGTTCTTC
.	TRBV27	TRBJ2-5	.	CASSLSSYQETQYF	TGTGCCAGCAGTTTATCCTCGTACCAAGAGACCCAGTACTTC
.	TRBV11-2	TRBJ1-2	TRBD1	CASSYPHSGQGAVNYGYTF	TGTGCCAGCAGCTACCCACACTCGGGACAGGGGGCAGTAAACTATGGCTACACCTTC
.	TRBV21-1	TRBJ2-5	.	CASSKARVRQGIEETQYF	TGTGCCAGCAGCAAAGCGCGGGTTAGACAGGGGATAGAAGAGACCCAGTACTTC
few	TRBV19	TRBJ2-5	TRBD1	CASSARDRRQTQYF	TGTGCCAGTAGTGCCCGGGACAGGAGACAGACCCAGTACTTC
.	TRBV7-8	TRBJ1-1	TRBD1	CASSPGQGSFF	TGTGCCAGCAGCCCGGGACAGGGGTCTTTCTTT
.	TRBV18	TRBJ1-2	.	CASSEGTATNYGYTF	TGTGCCAGCTCAGAGGGAACGGCCACTAACTATGGCTACACCTTC
few	TRBV28	TRBJ2-5	.	CASSFLAGMEQETQYF	TGTGCCAGCAGTTTTTTAGCTGGTATGGAACAAGAGACCCAGTACTTC